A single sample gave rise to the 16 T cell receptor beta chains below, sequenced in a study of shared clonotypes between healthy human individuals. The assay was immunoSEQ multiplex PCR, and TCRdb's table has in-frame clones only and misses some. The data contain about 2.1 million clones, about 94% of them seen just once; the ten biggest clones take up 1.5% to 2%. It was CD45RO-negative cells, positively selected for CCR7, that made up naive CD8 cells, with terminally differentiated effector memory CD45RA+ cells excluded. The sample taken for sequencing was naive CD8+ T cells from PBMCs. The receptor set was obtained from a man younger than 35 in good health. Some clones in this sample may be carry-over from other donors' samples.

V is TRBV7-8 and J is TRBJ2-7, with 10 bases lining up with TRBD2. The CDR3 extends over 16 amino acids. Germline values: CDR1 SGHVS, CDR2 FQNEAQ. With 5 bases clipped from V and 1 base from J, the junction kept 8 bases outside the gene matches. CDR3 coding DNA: TGTGCCAGCAGCGCAACAGGGGGACTAGCGTCCTACGAGCAGTACTTC. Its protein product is CASSATGGLASYEQYF. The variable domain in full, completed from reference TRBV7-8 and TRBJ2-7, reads GAGVSQSPRYKVAKRGQDVALRCDPISGHVSLFWYQQALGQGPEFLTYFQNEAQLDKSGLPSDRFFAERPEGSVSTLKIQRTQQEDSAVYLCASSATGGLASYEQYFGPGTRLTVT.

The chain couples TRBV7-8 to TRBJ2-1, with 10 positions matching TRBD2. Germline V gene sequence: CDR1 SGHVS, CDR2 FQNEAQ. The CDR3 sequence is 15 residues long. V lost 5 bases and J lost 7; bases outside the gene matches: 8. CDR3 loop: CASSPRLAGENEQFF. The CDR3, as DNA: TGTGCCAGCAGCCCGCGGCTAGCGGGAGAAAATGAGCAGTTCTTC.

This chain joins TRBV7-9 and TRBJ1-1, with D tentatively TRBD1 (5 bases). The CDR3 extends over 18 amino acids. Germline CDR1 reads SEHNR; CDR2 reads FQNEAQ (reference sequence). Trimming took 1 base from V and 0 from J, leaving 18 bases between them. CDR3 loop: CASSLDRVRQPMNTEAFF. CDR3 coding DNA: TGTGCCAGCAGCTTAGATCGGGTGCGACAGCCCATGAACACTGAAGCTTTCTTT.

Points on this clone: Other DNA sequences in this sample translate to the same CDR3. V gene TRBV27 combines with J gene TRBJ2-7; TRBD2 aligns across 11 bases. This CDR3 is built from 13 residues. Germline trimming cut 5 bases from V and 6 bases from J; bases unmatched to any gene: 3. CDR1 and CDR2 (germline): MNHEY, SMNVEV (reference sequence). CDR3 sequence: CASSPGLAGEQYF. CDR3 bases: TGTGCCAGCAGTCCCGGACTAGCGGGCGAGCAGTACTTC.

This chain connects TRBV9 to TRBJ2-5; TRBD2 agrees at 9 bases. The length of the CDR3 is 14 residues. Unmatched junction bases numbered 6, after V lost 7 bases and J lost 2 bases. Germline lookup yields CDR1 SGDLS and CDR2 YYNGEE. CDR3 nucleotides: TGTGCCAGCTCTTTTCTAGCGGGGCAAGAGACCCAGTACTTC. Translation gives CASSFLAGQETQYF.

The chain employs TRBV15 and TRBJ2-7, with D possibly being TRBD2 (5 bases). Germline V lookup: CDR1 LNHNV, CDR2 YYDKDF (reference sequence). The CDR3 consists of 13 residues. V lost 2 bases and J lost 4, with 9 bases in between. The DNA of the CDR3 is TGTGCCACCAGCAGACCCAGCGGTTACGAGCAGTACTTC. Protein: CATSRPSGYEQYF.

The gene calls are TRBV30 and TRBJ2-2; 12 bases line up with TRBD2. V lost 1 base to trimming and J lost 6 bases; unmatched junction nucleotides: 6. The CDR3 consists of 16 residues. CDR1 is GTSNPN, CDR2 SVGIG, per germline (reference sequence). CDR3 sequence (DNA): TGTGCCTGGAGTGATGATCTAGCGGGAGGGCCCGGGGAGCTGTTTTTT. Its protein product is CAWSDDLAGGPGELFF.

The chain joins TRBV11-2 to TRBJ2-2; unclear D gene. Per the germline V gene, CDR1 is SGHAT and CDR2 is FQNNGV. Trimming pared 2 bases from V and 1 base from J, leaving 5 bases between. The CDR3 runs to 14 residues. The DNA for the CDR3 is TGTGCCAGCAGCTTAACCCTGAACACCGGGGAGCTGTTTTTT. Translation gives CASSLTLNTGELFF.

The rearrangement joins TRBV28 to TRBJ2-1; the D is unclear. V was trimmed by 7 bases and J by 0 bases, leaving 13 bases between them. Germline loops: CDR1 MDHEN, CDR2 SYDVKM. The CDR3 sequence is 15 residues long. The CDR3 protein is CASTLVLSSYNEQFF. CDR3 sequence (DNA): TGTGCCAGCACTCTTGTATTGAGCTCCTACAATGAGCAGTTCTTC.

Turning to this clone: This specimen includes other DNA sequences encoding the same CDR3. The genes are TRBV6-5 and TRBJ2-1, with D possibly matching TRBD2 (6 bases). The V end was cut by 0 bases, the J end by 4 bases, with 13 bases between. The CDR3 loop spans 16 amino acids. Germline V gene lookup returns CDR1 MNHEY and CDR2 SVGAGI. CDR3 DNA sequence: TGTGCCAGCAGTTACTCCACGGGAGAAGTTTACAATGAGCAGTTCTTC. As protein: CASSYSTGEVYNEQFF.

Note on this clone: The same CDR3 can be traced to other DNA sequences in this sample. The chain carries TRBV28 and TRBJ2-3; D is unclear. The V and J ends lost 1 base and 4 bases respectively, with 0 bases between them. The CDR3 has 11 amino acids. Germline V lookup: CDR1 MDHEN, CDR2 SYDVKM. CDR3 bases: TGTGCCAGCAGTTTATCAGATACGCAGTATTTT. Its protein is CASSLSDTQYF.

In DNA form, the CDR3 reads TGTGCCAGCAGCTTTCCGGGACAGGGAATCGGGGCCGGCGGCTACACCTTC. Translation gives CASSFPGQGIGAGGYTF. The chain joins TRBV7-8 to TRBJ1-2, with 9 bases matching TRBD1. V lost 3 bases and J lost 8; bases outside the gene matches: 16. Germline V lookup: CDR1 SGHVS, CDR2 FQNEAQ. The CDR3 sequence is 17 residues long.

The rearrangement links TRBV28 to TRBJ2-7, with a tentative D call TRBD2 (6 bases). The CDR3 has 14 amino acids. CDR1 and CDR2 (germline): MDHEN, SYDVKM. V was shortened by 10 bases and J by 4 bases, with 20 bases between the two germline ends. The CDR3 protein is CATQRPGEFYEQYF. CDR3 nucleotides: TGTGCCACCCAACGACCGGGAGAATTTTACGAGCAGTACTTC. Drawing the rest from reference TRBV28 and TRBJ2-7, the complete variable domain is DVKVTQSSRYLVKRTGEKVFLECVQDMDHENMFWYRQDPGLGLRLIYFSYDVKMKEKGDIPEGYSVSREKKERFSLILESASTNQTSMYLCATQRPGEFYEQYFGPGTRLTVT.

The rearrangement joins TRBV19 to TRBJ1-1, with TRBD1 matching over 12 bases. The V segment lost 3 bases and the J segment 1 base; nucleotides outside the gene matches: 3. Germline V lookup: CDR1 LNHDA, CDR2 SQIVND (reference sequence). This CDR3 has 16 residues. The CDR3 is CASSMWGQGANTEAFF. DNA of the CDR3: TGTGCCAGTAGTATGTGGGGACAGGGGGCGAACACTGAAGCTTTCTTT.

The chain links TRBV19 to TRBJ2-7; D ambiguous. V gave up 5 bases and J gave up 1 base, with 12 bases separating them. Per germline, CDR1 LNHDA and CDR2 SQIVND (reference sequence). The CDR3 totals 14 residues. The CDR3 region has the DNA TGTGCCAGTAGTTGGGCACCTGGTTCCTACGAGCAGTACTTC. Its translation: CASSWAPGSYEQYF.

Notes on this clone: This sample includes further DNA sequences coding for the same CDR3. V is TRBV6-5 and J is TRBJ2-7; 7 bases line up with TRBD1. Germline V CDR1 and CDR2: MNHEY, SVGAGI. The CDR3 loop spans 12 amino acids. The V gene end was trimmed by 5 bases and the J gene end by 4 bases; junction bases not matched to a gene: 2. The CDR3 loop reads CASSDRAYEQYF. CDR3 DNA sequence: TGTGCCAGCAGTGACAGGGCTTACGAGCAGTACTTC.